A selection of T cell receptor beta chains follows, all from one sample in a study of T cells in Graves' hyperthyroidism and ophthalmopathy. A single record per CDR3 protein comes from TCRdb applying MiXCR to the multiplex PCR reads. The sample yields about 620,000 distinct CDR3 sequences, roughly 15% seen once. The sample comprised blood. These receptors were collected from a woman in her thirties with Graves' hyperthyroidism. Both conserved end residues are part of each CDR3. A D gene is named only where the DNA matches it firmly. Expanded clones get a size class; other rows say once, few or many, or leave the size out.

TRBJ2-1 16 TRBV6-1 many . CASISFGGESYNEQFF TGTGCCAGCATTTCTTTCGGCGGCGAATCCTACAATGAGCAGTTCTTC
TRBJ2-7 11 TRBV27 few . CASTKGIEQYF TGTGCCAGCACCAAGGGAATCGAGCAGTACTTC
TRBJ1-5 15 TRBV20-1 many . CSARRGGYSNQPQHF TGCAGTGCCCGTAGGGGGGGTTATAGCAATCAGCCCCAGCATTTT
TRBJ1-1 15 TRBV5-6 many . CASSLGGAIDTEAFF TGTGCCAGCAGCTTAGGAGGGGCTATAGATACTGAAGCTTTCTTT
TRBJ2-3 14 TRBV20-1 many . CSARGQGFPDTQYF TGCAGTGCTAGAGGGCAGGGGTTCCCAGATACGCAGTATTTT
TRBJ1-1 13 TRBV7-9 few . CASIDGFNTEAFF TGTGCCAGCATAGATGGCTTTAACACTGAAGCTTTCTTT
TRBJ2-1 14 TRBV5-1 many . CASSLAGDGSLQFF TGCGCCAGCAGCTTGGCCGGGGATGGATCTTTGCAGTTCTTC
TRBJ1-1 14 TRBV19 once . CASSQPGENTEAFF TGTGCCAGTAGTCAACCAGGTGAGAACACTGAAGCTTTCTTT
TRBJ2-7 15 TRBV9 . . CASSAKPGPTGEQYF TGTGCCAGCAGCGCGAAACCGGGACCTACCGGGGAGCAGTACTTC
TRBJ2-5 15 TRBV4-3 . . CASSQDRTAQETQYF TGCGCCAGCAGCCAAGATAGGACCGCACAAGAGACCCAGTACTTC
TRBJ1-4 14 TRBV30 . TRBD1 CAWSTGQANEKLFF TGTGCCTGGAGTACGGGACAGGCAAATGAAAAACTGTTTTTT
TRBJ1-4 14 TRBV7-8 few . CASRRQGLGEKLFF TGTGCCAGCAGGCGTCAGGGACTGGGTGAAAAACTGTTTTTT
TRBJ2-1 18 TRBV6-1 many . CASSEVGVRVVGNNEQFF TGTGCCAGCAGTGAAGTTGGTGTAAGGGTGGTTGGAAACAATGAGCAGTTCTTC
TRBJ2-5 15 TRBV6-1 . . CASSLFRPPSETQYF TGTGCCAGCAGTTTATTCCGGCCCCCAAGTGAGACCCAGTACTTC
TRBJ1-2 14 TRBV7-9 . . CASSYRGSSYSYTF TGTGCCAGCAGTTATAGGGGCTCTTCCTATAGCTACACCTTC
TRBJ2-7 16 TRBV11-2 many TRBD2 CASSLGAGGSSYEQYF TGTGCCAGCAGCTTAGGTGCGGGAGGATCCTCCTACGAGCAGTACTTC
TRBJ2-7 11 TRBV30 many . CAWSGLHEQYF TGTGCCTGGAGCGGGCTGCACGAGCAGTACTTC
TRBJ2-6 18 TRBV3-1 . TRBD2 CASSQVAGDSPGANVLTF TGTGCCAGCAGCCAAGTGGCGGGAGATTCACCTGGGGCCAACGTCCTGACTTTC
TRBJ2-7 16 TRBV5-1 . TRBD2 CASSLVVSGRVYEQYF TGCGCCAGCAGCTTGGTCGTGAGCGGGAGAGTCTACGAGCAGTACTTC
TRBJ1-6 14 TRBV9 few . CASSVEQYNSPLHF TGTGCCAGCAGCGTAGAACAGTATAATTCACCCCTCCACTTT
TRBJ2-1 18 TRBV14 . TRBD2 CASSRGLAKGKDGNEQFF TGTGCCAGCAGCCGCGGACTAGCGAAAGGCAAGGACGGGAATGAGCAGTTCTTC
TRBJ2-6 14 TRBV6-2/TRBV6-3 . . CASNRDAGANVLTF TGTGCCAGCAATCGGGATGCTGGGGCCAACGTCCTGACTTTC
TRBJ2-5 12 TRBV6-1 many . CASGRVRETQYF TGTGCCAGCGGAAGAGTTCGGGAGACCCAGTACTTC
TRBJ2-1 16 TRBV12-3/TRBV12-4 many TRBD2 CASSFRLAGGLDEQFF TGTGCCAGCAGTTTCCGACTAGCGGGAGGGTTGGATGAGCAGTTCTTC
TRBJ2-7 12 TRBV10-2 many . CASSEGNYEQYF TGTGCCAGCAGTGAGGGCAACTACGAGCAGTACTTC
TRBJ2-3 19 TRBV5-1 few TRBD2 CASSRSTGTSHLRPHTQYF TGCGCCAGCAGCAGGTCTACCGGGACTAGCCACCTCAGACCTCATACGCAGTATTTT
TRBJ1-2 15 TRBV9 many . CASSVGHQGSYGYTF TGTGCCAGCAGCGTAGGTCACCAGGGGAGCTATGGCTACACCTTC
TRBJ1-2 18 TRBV19 . . CASSMEGLTGRHNYGYTF TGTGCCAGTAGTATGGAGGGCCTGACGGGACGGCATAACTATGGCTACACCTTC
TRBJ2-7 12 TRBV10-3 . . CAIAEWSYEQYF TGTGCCATCGCGGAGTGGTCCTACGAGCAGTACTTC
TRBJ1-2 14 TRBV5-1 few . CASSLDGVGGGYTF TGCGCCAGCAGCTTAGACGGGGTTGGCGGTGGCTACACCTTC
TRBJ2-2 17 TRBV11-2 . TRBD2 CASSSRRLAGYTSELFF TGTGCCAGCAGCTCCCGCCGACTAGCGGGATACACCTCGGAGCTGTTTTTT
TRBJ2-2 15 TRBV5-1 few . CASSLGATDTGELFF TGCGCCAGCAGCTTGGGGGCCACCGACACCGGGGAGCTGTTTTTT
TRBJ2-5 15 TRBV20-1 many TRBD2 CSAREALAGQETQYF TGCAGTGCTAGAGAAGCTCTAGCGGGACAAGAGACCCAGTACTTC
TRBJ2-5 15 TRBV7-9 many TRBD2 CASRASGRAQETQYF TGTGCCAGCAGGGCTAGCGGGAGAGCTCAAGAGACCCAGTACTTC
TRBJ1-2 14 TRBV7-8 many . CASSPDSRTYGYTF TGTGCCAGCAGCCCCGACAGCAGGACGTATGGCTACACCTTC
TRBJ2-7 17 TRBV18 few TRBD2 CASSPGMSGRVPYEQYF TGTGCCAGCTCACCGGGAATGAGCGGGAGGGTCCCCTACGAGCAGTACTTC